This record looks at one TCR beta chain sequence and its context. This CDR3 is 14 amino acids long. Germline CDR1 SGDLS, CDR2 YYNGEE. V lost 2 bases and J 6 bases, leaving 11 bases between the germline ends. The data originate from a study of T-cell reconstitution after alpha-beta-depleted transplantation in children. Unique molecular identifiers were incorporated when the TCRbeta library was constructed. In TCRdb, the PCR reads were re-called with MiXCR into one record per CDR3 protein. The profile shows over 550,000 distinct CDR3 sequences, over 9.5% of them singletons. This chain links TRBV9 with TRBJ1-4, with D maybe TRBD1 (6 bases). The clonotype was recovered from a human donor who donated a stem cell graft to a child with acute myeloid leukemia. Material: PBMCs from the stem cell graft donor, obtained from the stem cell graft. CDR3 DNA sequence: TGTGCCAGCAGCGTGACAGGAGGACATGAAAAACTGTTTTTT. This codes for CASSVTGGHEKLFF.